The sequence of this T cell receptor (beta chain) was determined in a study of T cell responses to AZD1222 COVID-19 vaccine. Study results and caveats: No repertoire was sampled before or during the peak T cell response, only after it.

For this clone: Antigen: not known.

Data came from immunoSEQ multiplex PCR; TCRdb stores just in-frame clones and leaves some out. Altogether over 110,000 clones are present, around nine tenths being singletons, with the ten largest covering 9.3%. The V gene lost 9 bases and the J gene lost 4 bases, with 23 bases spanning the gap. The CDR3 runs 16 residues. CDR1 is MNHEY and CDR2 is SMNVEV in the germline V gene (reference sequence). The chain couples TRBV27 to TRBJ2-3; a weak D match, TRBD1 (5 bases). This receptor was obtained from an adult who received the AZD1222 COVID-19 vaccine. This specimen was peripheral blood, taken 28 days after the second AZD1222 dose. The CDR3 loop reads CASPRRTRVYADTQYF. CDR3 sequence (DNA): TGTGCCAGTCCGAGAAGGACCAGGGTTTACGCAGATACGCAGTATTTT.